This is a list of T cell receptor beta chains from one sample in a study of CD8 T cells in Susac syndrome. TCRdb fed the immunoSEQ multiplex PCR reads into MiXCR, producing one record per CDR3 protein. The sample lists under 200,000 distinct CDR3 sequences; 85% to 95% were seen once. The sample comprised CD8+ T cells from PBMCs. Receptors originate from a human donor with multiple sclerosis. Each CDR3 is given with its conserved first and last residue. The order of the fields is J gene, D gene, V gene, clone size, CDR3 DNA, CDR3 protein. A D gene is named only where the DNA matches it firmly. Rows may omit the clone size; those that give it use once, few, many or a size class.

TRBJ2-1 TRBD1 TRBV4-1 NA TGCGCCAGCAGCCAGGTTTCACAGGGGGCACGTTACAATGAGCAGTTCTTC CASSQVSQGARYNEQFF
TRBJ2-5 TRBD2 TRBV27 NA TGTGCCAGCAGTCCCACCCCGGGGGGACAAGAGACCCAGTACTTC CASSPTPGGQETQYF
TRBJ2-7 NA TRBV28 NA TGTGCCAGCAGTTTATTGGGGGGATCAGGCTACGAGCAGTACTTC CASSLLGGSGYEQYF
TRBJ1-1 TRBD1 TRBV18 NA TGTGCCAGCTCACGTATGATACAGGGGTCCATGAACACTGAAGCTTTCTTT CASSRMIQGSMNTEAFF
TRBJ2-4 NA TRBV12-3/TRBV12-4 NA TGTGCCAGCAGTTTAGTAGGTATAGCCAAAAACATTCAGTACTTC CASSLVGIAKNIQYF
TRBJ2-5 NA TRBV7-3 NA TGTGCCAGCAGCTTAATGGGCAGCGGCGAGACCCAGTACTTC CASSLMGSGETQYF
TRBJ2-1 NA TRBV4-2 NA TGTGCCAGCAGCCAAGTGACCCCCGGGACCCTCGAACACAATGAGCAGTTCTTC CASSQVTPGTLEHNEQFF
TRBJ1-2 TRBD1 TRBV6-1 once TGTGCCAGCAGTAATTCAGGGGGACCCTTCTATGGCTACACCTTC CASSNSGGPFYGYTF
TRBJ2-7 TRBD1 TRBV4-1 NA TGCGCCAGCAGCCAAGTCGGGACAGGGGGCGGCGAGCAGTACTTC CASSQVGTGGGEQYF
TRBJ2-7 TRBD1 TRBV4-1 NA TGCGCCAGCAGCCAGATCCGGGACAGGGGCGAGCAGTACTTC CASSQIRDRGEQYF
TRBJ1-1 TRBD1 TRBV4-1 NA TGCGCCAGCAGCCAAACTTTACCGGGACAGGGGAACACTGAAGCTTTCTTT CASSQTLPGQGNTEAFF
TRBJ2-7 TRBD2 TRBV28 NA TGTGCCAGCAGTTTACTAGCGGGAGGGCGGGACGAGCAGTACTTC CASSLLAGGRDEQYF
TRBJ1-2 NA TRBV11-2 NA TGTGCCAGCAGCTTAGAAGTCAGGGGCTATGGCTACACCTTC CASSLEVRGYGYTF
TRBJ1-1 NA TRBV4-1 once TGCGCCAGCAGCCCCCATGACGCGGGGGACACTGAAGCTTTCTTT CASSPHDAGDTEAFF
TRBJ2-3 NA TRBV3-1 NA TGTGCCAGCAGCCAAGAATCGCATTGGTTGGCAGATACGCAGTATTTT CASSQESHWLADTQYF
TRBJ2-3 NA TRBV2 NA TGTGCCAGCAGACCCGTAGGGAACCCCACAGATACGCAGTATTTT CASRPVGNPTDTQYF
TRBJ2-7 NA TRBV29-1 NA TGCAGCGTTGAAACGGTGAACGAGCAGTACTTC CSVETVNEQYF
TRBJ2-3 NA TRBV29-1 NA TGCTTCACTGATACGCAGTATTTT CFTDTQYF
TRBJ1-1 NA TRBV6-5 NA TGTGCCAGCAGAGGGGGTGTGGGGGGCACTGAAGCTTTCTTT CASRGGVGGTEAFF
TRBJ1-2 NA TRBV4-1 NA TGCGCCAGCAGCCAAGAAGTGGGACTTGGCTATGGCTACACCTTC CASSQEVGLGYGYTF
TRBJ2-1 NA TRBV4-1 once TGCGCCAGCAGCCAAGAGGGGCCAAGCCAGCAGTTCTTC CASSQEGPSQQFF
TRBJ1-1 NA TRBV5-6 few TGTGCCAGCAGCTTGGTTGGAACTGAAGCTTTCTTT CASSLVGTEAFF
TRBJ2-7 TRBD1 TRBV29-1 once TGCAGCGTTGAAGAAAGACAGGGGGCAGGATACGAGCAGTACTTC CSVEERQGAGYEQYF
TRBJ2-7 TRBD1 TRBV20-1 NA TGCAGTGCTAGTAGAGGGGGCGCCTCCTACGAGCAGTACTTC CSASRGGASYEQYF
TRBJ2-3 NA TRBV4-1 NA TGCGCCAGCAGCCAAGAGTTTGGGTCGGCAGGCACAGATACGCAGTATTTT CASSQEFGSAGTDTQYF
TRBJ1-1 NA TRBV7-9 NA TGTGCCAGCACCCTAGGGTACCCGTGGGCTGAAGCTTTCTTT CASTLGYPWAEAFF
TRBJ2-3 TRBD2 TRBV30 NA TGTGCCTTACTAGCGGGAGTGGATACGCAGTATTTT CALLAGVDTQYF
TRBJ1-5 NA TRBV15 NA TGTGCCACCAGCAGAGCCCGTCAGCCCCAGCATTTT CATSRARQPQHF
TRBJ1-1 NA TRBV5-1 NA TGCGCCAGCAGCTTGGGAGAGGGTTGGGACACTGAAGCTTTCTTT CASSLGEGWDTEAFF
TRBJ2-1 NA TRBV9 NA TGTGCCAGCAGCCCGGGGCCGCAGGGCAATGAGCAGTTCTTC CASSPGPQGNEQFF
TRBJ2-7 TRBD1 TRBV6-1 NA TGTGCCAGCAGTGTCCGGGACAGCTCCTACGAGCAGTACTTC CASSVRDSSYEQYF
TRBJ2-3 TRBD2 TRBV3-1 NA TGTGCCAGCAGCCAAGATGGGACTAACACAGATACGCAGTATTTT CASSQDGTNTDTQYF
TRBJ2-4 NA TRBV12-3/TRBV12-4 NA TGTGCCAGCAATCCAGGGACGCCCAATAACATTCAGTACTTC CASNPGTPNNIQYF
TRBJ2-1 NA TRBV20-1 NA TGCAGTGCTAGTGAGATCGGGAATGAGCAGTTCTTC CSASEIGNEQFF
TRBJ1-3 NA TRBV28 NA TGTGCCAGCAGCCCAGTGGGAAACTCTGGAAACACCATATATTTT CASSPVGNSGNTIYF
TRBJ1-2 NA TRBV11-2 NA TGTGCCAGCAGCCTCAGTGGACCCAGCTCCTATGGCTACACCTTC CASSLSGPSSYGYTF
TRBJ2-7 NA TRBV20-1 NA TGCAGTGCTAGAGATGGCTACGAGCAGTACTTC CSARDGYEQYF
TRBJ2-7 TRBD2 TRBV20-1 NA TGCAGTGCTAGAGATTTAGCGGGGGGGTACGAGCAGTACTTC CSARDLAGGYEQYF
TRBJ2-7 NA TRBV29-1 NA TGCAGCGTTACCGGGTTATACGAGCAGTACTTC CSVTGLYEQYF
TRBJ1-6 NA TRBV5-6 NA TGTGCCAGCAGCCTCGGTGGGGGGTCGGATAATTCACCCCTCCACTTT CASSLGGGSDNSPLHF
TRBJ2-3 NA TRBV20-1 NA TGCAGTGCTAGAGAGGGACTTCCAGATACGCAGTATTTT CSAREGLPDTQYF
TRBJ1-1 NA TRBV27 NA TGTGCCAGCAGTTCCAACCCGCGCTGGGGAGCTTTCTTT CASSSNPRWGAFF
TRBJ2-2 NA TRBV9 NA TGTGCCAGCAGTGTCTGGGGGGCTAGCAACACCGGGGAGCTGTTTTTT CASSVWGASNTGELFF